This TCR beta chain was documented in a study of identical twins. MiXCR, run by TCRdb on the 5' RACE reads, gives a single entry per CDR3 protein. This sample carries more than 1.5 million distinct CDR3 sequences, under 35% of them seen once, and the ten largest clones take roughly 0.3%. Trimming cost V 6 bases and J 11 bases, with 19 bases left between them. The CDR3 contains 13 residues. The germline V gene encodes CDR1 LGHDT and CDR2 YNNKEL (reference sequence). V and J are TRBV3-1 and TRBJ2-5; D is unresolved. The sequence was obtained from a newborn girl in good health. Sequencing was done on a sample of cord blood. The CDR3 DNA follows: TGTGCCAGCAGGTTAAAGACGGGCAATGAGCAGTACTTC. It encodes CASRLKTGNEQYF.